This T cell receptor beta chain stems from a study of breast tumors, draining lymph nodes, adjacent tissues. Study-wide points: Data only fit, rather than demonstrated, lymph node origin of most tumor T cells. Luminal-like breast cancer showed significantly higher tumor–nontumor repertoire similarity than basal-like. Tumor repertoires ranked between lymph nodes and nontumor tissue in diversity, with V and J gene preferences. Most tumor T cells seemingly derive from lymph node, then expand in tumor.

TCRdb re-called the multiplex PCR reads with MiXCR, one entry per CDR3 protein. This sample yields fewer than 200,000 distinct CDR3 sequences, of which 30% to 35% are seen a single time; 4.3% belongs to the top ten. Germline trimming cut 7 bases from V and 3 bases from J; bases unmatched to any gene: 3. The CDR3 loop spans 13 amino acids. Breast cancer patients provided tissue from their axillary draining lymph nodes. This clonotype was detected many times. What it recognizes is unknown. The specimen was axillary lymph node tissue. This sequence originates from a female donor with breast cancer. Some clones in this sample may be carry-over from other donors' samples. This sequence joins TRBV12-3 or TRBV12-4 and TRBJ2-3, with 8 bases identical to TRBD2. This CDR3 is CASTRGGTDTQYF. CDR3 DNA sequence: TGTGCCAGCACCCGGGGGGGTACAGATACGCAGTATTTT.